The clone carrying this T cell receptor beta chain has a handful of counts. This sample is part of a study of blood T cell repertoires in COVID-19. Study in general: Both acute and convalescent COVID-19 samples were obtained from the United States, Italy and Spain. Nucleic acid was either cDNA or gDNA, and it came from T cells, B-cell-depleted T cells, or PBMCs.

Per the study methods: Quantification of nucleated cells was approximated via reference gene primer amplification. TCRdb's copy holds only in-frame clones and misses some; the assay was immunoSEQ multiplex PCR. The V and J calls and clone size were taken over from that table, and D and trimming were inferred from the DNA. The table has fewer than 250,000 clones, more than 75% seen once. CDR1 and CDR2 from the germline V gene are MGHRA and YSYEKL. The CDR3 loop spans 15 amino acids. With 1 base removed from V and 4 bases from J, the gap between germline ends came to 11 bases. The receptor was derived from a man aged 40-49 years with acute or convalescent COVID-19. This chain connects TRBV4-1 to TRBJ1-5; TRBD1 might be the D (5 bases). Specimen: peripheral blood. CDR3 sequence: CASSQGPGLNQPQHF. The DNA for the CDR3 is TGCGCCAGCAGCCAAGGGCCGGGACTAAATCAGCCCCAGCATTTT.